Only a few counts were recorded for the clone carrying this T cell receptor beta chain. Its antigen remains unknown. The study's library attached unique molecular identifiers to single cDNA molecules. One entry per CDR3 protein, called by TCRdb with MiXCR from the RACE reads. The sample lists about 51,000 distinct CDR3 sequences; about 9.4% were seen once. The data are from a study of human T cells and chemical hapten exposure. On the study more broadly: Enrolled patients were predominantly female and had alopecia areata, totalis or universalis.

Time point here: pre-sensitization, week 0. The treatment is: therapeutic diphenylcyclopropenone sensitization with weekly scalp DPC. V trimming: 5 bases; J trimming: 2 bases; junction bases outside the gene matches: 5. CDR1 DFQATT and CDR2 SNEGSKA come from the germline V gene (reference sequence). CDR3 size: 15 residues. Study-level points and caveats: Controls had significantly fewer large CDR3 similarity clusters than were formed by expanded TCRs.

The receptor comes from a middle-aged woman with alopecia areata. Some clones in this sample may be carry-over from other donors' samples. This chain uses TRBV20-1 with TRBJ2-3, with TRBD2 identical over 12 bases. The sequencing here drew on whole blood, taken in connection with sensitization to the hapten diphenylcyclopropenone (DPC). The DNA of the CDR3 is TGCAGTGCTTGGACTAGCGGGGCCATCACAGATACGCAGTATTTT. This codes for CSAWTSGAITDTQYF.